The 22 T cell receptor beta chains listed next were all sequenced from one sample in a study of cytomegalovirus exposure and HLA in healthy donors. PCR was performed using 60 Vbeta and 13 Jbeta primers. The protocol was immunoSEQ multiplex PCR, while the TCRdb copy is restricted to in-frame clones and leaves out a portion. The sample shows about 140,000 clones, 61% of them seen only once. Sample: PBMCs. Every receptor here comes from a male donor in good health and CMV-seronegative.

This rearrangement joins TRBV7-2 to TRBJ2-3; D is undetermined. Germline V lookup: CDR1 SGHTA, CDR2 FQGNSA. CDR3 size: 15 residues. V dropped 1 base and J dropped 2 bases, with 10 bases sitting between them. The CDR3 loop reads CASSLGVLYTDTQYF. DNA for the CDR3: TGTGCCAGCAGCTTAGGTGTCCTGTACACAGATACGCAGTATTTT.

This chain links TRBV10-3 with TRBJ1-5, with D possibly matching TRBD1 (5 bases). Per germline, CDR1 ENHRY and CDR2 SYGVKD. There are 15 residues in the CDR3. Trimming removed 6 bases from V and 4 bases from J, with 16 bases in between. CDR3 in DNA: TGTGCCATCAGCCGCAGGGAGGGTAAAAATCAGCCCCAGCATTTT. Its translation is CAISRREGKNQPQHF.

The rearrangement uses TRBV7-3 and TRBJ2-2; 8 nucleotides agree with TRBD2. The CDR3 sequence is 17 residues long. J lost 0 bases, V lost 1 base, and 4 bases had no gene match. The germline V gene encodes CDR1 SGHTA and CDR2 FQGTGA. CDR3 DNA: TGTGCCAGCAGCTTAAGGGGCGGGGGGACGAACACCGGGGAGCTGTTTTTT. Translated, it gives CASSLRGGGTNTGELFF.

V and J are TRBV29-1 and TRBJ2-1; 7 bases match TRBD2. Per germline, CDR1 SQVTM and CDR2 ANQGSEA. V dropped 3 bases and J dropped 7; count of bases not matched to a gene: 9. This CDR3 contains 14 residues. For the CDR3, the DNA is TGCAGCGTTGAGGGCCTAGCGGACCAAAATGAGCAGTTCTTC. As protein: CSVEGLADQNEQFF.

The rearrangement joins TRBV6-5 to TRBJ2-7; 12 nucleotides align to TRBD1. Germline V CDR1 and CDR2: MNHEY, SVGAGI. The CDR3 consists of 14 residues. The J segment lost 7 bases and the V segment lost 7 bases, leaving 8 bases of the junction unmatched. This CDR3 is CASIAGQGAREQYF. The CDR3 region has the DNA TGTGCCAGCATCGCGGGACAGGGGGCCAGGGAGCAGTACTTC.

The chain joins TRBV27 to TRBJ2-7; 9 bases align to TRBD1. CDR1 and CDR2 (germline): MNHEY, SMNVEV (reference sequence). Germline trimming cut 5 bases from V and 7 bases from J; bases unmatched to any gene: 12. The CDR3 runs to 15 residues. CDR3 sequence: CASSPPAGTGKEQYF. CDR3 DNA: TGTGCCAGCAGTCCGCCGGCCGGGACAGGGAAGGAGCAGTACTTC.

The chain carries TRBV6-1 and TRBJ1-1; 11 bases fit TRBD1. There are 15 residues in the CDR3. Germline V gene lookup returns CDR1 MNHNS and CDR2 SASEGT. V gave up 9 bases and J gave up 3 bases; unmatched junction bases: 9. This chain's CDR3 is CASTRTGGLDTEAFF. Here the CDR3 DNA reads TGTGCCAGTACCCGGACAGGGGGCTTGGACACTGAAGCTTTCTTT.

The chain links TRBV5-1 to TRBJ2-5, with D maybe TRBD2 (6 bases). The CDR3 is made up of 14 amino acids. The germline V gene has CDR1 SGHRS and CDR2 YFSETQ. The V end was cut by 4 bases, the J end by 3 bases, with 13 bases between. CDR3 sequence reads: CASSIRQREETQYF. CDR3 sequence (DNA): TGCGCCAGCAGCATCCGACAGCGGGAAGAGACCCAGTACTTC.

CDR3 residues: CASSQAGLAGAGELFF. CDR3 in DNA: TGTGCCAGCAGCCAAGCCGGCCTAGCGGGCGCCGGGGAGCTGTTTTTT. V is TRBV4-2 and J is TRBJ2-2; 8 bases map to TRBD2. V lost 1 base, J lost 6 bases, and 7 bases stayed unmatched. Germline V gene lookup returns CDR1 LGHNA and CDR2 YNFKEQ. CDR3 size: 16 residues.

This chain connects TRBV5-8 to TRBJ2-7, with 10 bases matching TRBD1. The CDR3 covers 15 residues. CDR1 is SGHTS, CDR2 YDEGEE, per germline. V shed 1 base and J 2 bases; nucleotides not matched to a gene: 3. This CDR3 is CASSLRGQGTYEQYF. The CDR3 DNA follows: TGTGCCAGCAGCTTGCGGGGACAGGGGACCTACGAGCAGTACTTC.

V gene TRBV5-1 combines with J gene TRBJ2-7; TRBD1 matches at 11 bases. The V gene's germline CDR1 is SGHRS and CDR2 YFSETQ. The CDR3 loop spans 15 amino acids. Losses at the gene ends were 2 bases for V and 3 bases for J; bases not matched to a gene: 4. In nucleotides, the CDR3 is TGCGCCAGCAGCTTAGGGACAGGGGGACTCTACGAGCAGTACTTC. Translating it yields CASSLGTGGLYEQYF.

The chain has TRBV14 and TRBJ1-3; D not resolved. The V end was cut by 5 bases, the J end by 4 bases, with 9 bases between. The CDR3 contains 13 residues. Per the germline V gene, CDR1 is SGHDN and CDR2 is FVKESK. The CDR3 DNA sequence: TGTGCCAGCAGCGCCGTACAAGGAAACACCATATATTTT. Translated, it gives CASSAVQGNTIYF.

This CDR3 is CASSPAGTGYQPQHF. CDR3 DNA sequence: TGTGCCAGCTCACCCGCCGGGACAGGTTATCAGCCCCAGCATTTT. This rearrangement joins TRBV18 to TRBJ1-5, with 8 bases fitting TRBD1. V was clipped by 3 bases and J by 5 bases; unmatched bases: 6. Germline V gene data show CDR1 as KGHSH and CDR2 as LQKENI. This CDR3 is 15 amino acids long.

The rearrangement uses TRBV28 and TRBJ1-2; D perhaps matches TRBD1 (6 bases). Germline values: CDR1 MDHEN, CDR2 SYDVKM. The germline V and J ends were trimmed by 11 bases and 3 bases, with 16 bases remaining between them. This CDR3 comprises 13 residues. CDR3 sequence reads: CAVLGGAYYGYTF. CDR3 nucleotide sequence: TGTGCCGTCCTTGGGGGGGCGTACTATGGCTACACCTTC.

The V and J genes are TRBV2 and TRBJ1-1; D is perhaps TRBD1 (5 bases). V was pared by 7 bases and J by 1 base, with 13 bases between. The CDR3 consists of 14 residues. Germline CDR1 is SNHLY and CDR2 is FYNNEI. The CDR3 spells CASNPMTANTEAFF. Written as DNA, the CDR3 is TGTGCCAGCAATCCCATGACAGCGAACACTGAAGCTTTCTTT. The full variable domain, its missing parts supplied by reference TRBV2 and TRBJ1-1, is EPEVTQTPSHQVTQMGQEVILRCVPISNHLYFYWYRQILGQKVEFLVSFYNNEISEKSEIFDDQFSVERPDGSNFTLKIRSTKLEDSAMYFCASNPMTANTEAFFGQGTRLTVV.

The chain carries TRBV30 and TRBJ2-7; D ambiguous. From germline, CDR1 is GTSNPN and CDR2 SVGIG (reference sequence). This CDR3 has 15 residues. Trimming removed 1 base from V and 1 base from J, with 14 bases in between. CDR3 amino acids: CAWSEAGRPSYEQYF. The CDR3 bases are TGTGCCTGGAGTGAGGCAGGCCGTCCTTCCTACGAGCAGTACTTC.

Only a few counts were recorded for this clone. The chain couples TRBV19 to TRBJ2-6; D unresolved. The germline CDR1 and CDR2 sequences are LNHDA and SQIVND (reference sequence). V was shortened by 9 bases and J by 5 bases, with 17 bases between the two germline ends. The CDR3 length is 15 residues. CDR3 amino acids: CASRISSPWANVLTF. Written as DNA, the CDR3 is TGTGCCAGCCGCATTAGCAGCCCCTGGGCCAACGTCCTGACTTTC.

V gene TRBV2 combines with J gene TRBJ1-3, with D possibly being TRBD1 (6 bases). Germline loops: CDR1 SNHLY, CDR2 FYNNEI. This CDR3 has 14 residues. The V end lost 8 bases, the J end lost 4 bases, and 15 bases lay between the germline ends. The CDR3 here is CASREQGTGNTIYF. The CDR3 bases are TGTGCCAGCCGAGAACAGGGTACCGGAAACACCATATATTTT.

As regards this clone: At one boundary the junction diverges from the germline segment, which might be a read error. This rearrangement joins TRBV30 to TRBJ2-3; 9 positions match TRBD2. The V gene's germline CDR1 is GTSNPN and CDR2 SVGIG (reference sequence). This CDR3 region has 13 residues. The CDR3 reads CAWSPAGGRTQYF. CDR3 DNA sequence: TGTGCCTGGAGTCCTGCGGGGGGGCGCACGCAATATTTT.

Details on this clone: Germline and junction disagree at one end, which may indicate a read error. This chain links TRBV18 with TRBJ1-2, with a weak D call TRBD1 (5 bases). The V gene's germline CDR1 is KGHSH and CDR2 LQKENI. The CDR3 contains 14 residues. CDR3 protein: CASSPPSPGYGHTF. CDR3 in DNA: TGTGCCAGCTCACCACCAAGTCCAGGGTATGGCCACACCTTC. The complete variable domain, with remaining parts taken from reference TRBV18 and TRBJ1-2, reads NAGVMQNPRHLVRRRGQEARLRCSPMKGHSHVYWYRQLPEEGLKFMVYLQKENIIDESGMPKERFSAEFPKEGPSILRIQQVVRGDSAAYFCASSPPSPGYGHTFGSGTRLTVV.

This clone was seen just once. The chain links TRBV6-5 to TRBJ1-1, with a tentative D call TRBD1 (6 bases). CDR3 length equals 14 residues. Germline-derived CDR1 and CDR2 are MNHEY and SVGAGI. V was shortened by 6 bases and J by 1 base, with 12 bases between the two germline ends. CDR3 bases: TGTGCCAGCAGCGGAGCGGACAGGAACACTGAAGCTTTCTTT. This encodes CASSGADRNTEAFF.

This clone was seen only a few times. The V gene is TRBV6-5, the J gene TRBJ1-2; D perhaps matches TRBD1 (6 bases). Trimming pared 6 bases from V and 4 bases from J, leaving 18 bases between. Germline-derived CDR1 and CDR2 are MNHEY and SVGAGI. CDR3 length: 15 amino acids. The CDR3 bases are TGTGCCAGCAGGCAAACAGGGTTGGCCTTCTATGGCTACACCTTC. Encoded protein: CASRQTGLAFYGYTF.